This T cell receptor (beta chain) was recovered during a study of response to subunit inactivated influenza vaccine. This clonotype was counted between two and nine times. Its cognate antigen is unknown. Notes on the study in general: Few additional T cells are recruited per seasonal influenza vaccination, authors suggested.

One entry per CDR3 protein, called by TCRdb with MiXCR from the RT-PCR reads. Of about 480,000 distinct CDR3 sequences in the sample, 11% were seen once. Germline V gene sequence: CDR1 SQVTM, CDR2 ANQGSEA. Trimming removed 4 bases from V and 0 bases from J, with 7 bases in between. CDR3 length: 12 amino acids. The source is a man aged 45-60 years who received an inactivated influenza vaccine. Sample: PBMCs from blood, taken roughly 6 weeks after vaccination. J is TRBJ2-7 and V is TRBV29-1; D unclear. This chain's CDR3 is CSVVTLSYEQYF. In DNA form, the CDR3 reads TGCAGCGTTGTAACCCTCTCCTACGAGCAGTACTTC.